This T cell receptor beta chain was retrieved from a study of cytomegalovirus exposure and HLA in healthy donors. With respect to this clone: Its matching antigen is unknown.

The study's findings and limits: In a later analysis, the majority of CMV-associated beta chains seemingly showed HLA restriction. A missense DCLRE1C variant was associated with V- and J-gene trimming of TCR beta chains in a later analysis, and an independent cohort replicated the association.

PCR used 60 Vbeta primers and 13 Jbeta primers. The protocol was immunoSEQ multiplex PCR, while the TCRdb copy is restricted to in-frame clones and leaves out a portion. The sample includes approximately 180,000 clones, more than 70% of them seen just once. The sequencing sample was made of PBMCs. This TCR derives from a woman between 40 and 50 years old in good health and CMV-seronegative.

For the CDR3, the DNA is TGTGCCAGTAGTAACGACAGGCCACCGTACGAGCAGTACTTC. Protein sequence: CASSNDRPPYEQYF. This chain joins TRBV19 and TRBJ2-7; tentatively, D is TRBD1 (6 bases). V dropped 4 bases and J dropped 4 bases, with 14 bases sitting between them. Germline V lookup: CDR1 LNHDA, CDR2 SQIVND (reference sequence). The CDR3 consists of 14 residues.